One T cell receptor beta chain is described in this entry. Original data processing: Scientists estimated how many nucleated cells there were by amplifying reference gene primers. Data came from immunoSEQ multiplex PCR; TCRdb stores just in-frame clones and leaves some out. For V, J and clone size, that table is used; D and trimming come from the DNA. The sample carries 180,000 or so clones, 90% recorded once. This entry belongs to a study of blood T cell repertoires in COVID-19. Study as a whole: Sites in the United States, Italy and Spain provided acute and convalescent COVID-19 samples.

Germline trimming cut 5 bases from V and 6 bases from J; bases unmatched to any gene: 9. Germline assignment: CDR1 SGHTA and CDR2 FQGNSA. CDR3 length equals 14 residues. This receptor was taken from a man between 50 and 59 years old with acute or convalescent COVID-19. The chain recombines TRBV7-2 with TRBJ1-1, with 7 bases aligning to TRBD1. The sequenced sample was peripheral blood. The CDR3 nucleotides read TGTGCCAGCAGCCGTTTAACAGGGGATTCTGAAGCTTTCTTT. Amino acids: CASSRLTGDSEAFF.